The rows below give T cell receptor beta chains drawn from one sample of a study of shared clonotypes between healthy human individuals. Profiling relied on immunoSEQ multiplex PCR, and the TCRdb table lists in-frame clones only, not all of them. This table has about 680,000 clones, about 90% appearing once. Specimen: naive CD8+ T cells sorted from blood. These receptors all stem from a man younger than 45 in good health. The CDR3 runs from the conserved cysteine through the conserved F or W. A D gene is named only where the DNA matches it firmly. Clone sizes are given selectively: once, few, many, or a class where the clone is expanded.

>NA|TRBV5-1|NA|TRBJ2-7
CASSLGTLAYEQYF
TGCGCCAGCAGCTTGGGGACCCTGGCCTACGAGCAGTACTTC
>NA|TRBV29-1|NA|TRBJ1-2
CSVEDLTGYTF
TGCAGCGTTGAAGATCTCACCGGCTACACCTTC
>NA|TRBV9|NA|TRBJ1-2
CASSPGAAYGYTF
TGTGCCAGCAGCCCCGGAGCCGCATATGGCTACACCTTC
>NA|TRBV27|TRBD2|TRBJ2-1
CASSSNGAGGYNEQFF
TGTGCCAGCAGTTCGAACGGGGCGGGAGGATACAATGAGCAGTTCTTC
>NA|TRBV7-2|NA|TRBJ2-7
CASSLEFASGSEQYF
TGTGCCAGCAGCTTAGAGTTTGCAAGTGGGAGCGAGCAGTACTTC
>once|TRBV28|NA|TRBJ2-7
CASSSRLDTYEQYF
TGTGCCAGCAGTTCCCGACTAGATACCTACGAGCAGTACTTC
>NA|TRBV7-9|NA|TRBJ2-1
CASSPGEGLRLTYNEQFF
TGTGCCAGCAGCCCCGGTGAGGGGTTGCGGCTAACCTACAATGAGCAGTTCTTC
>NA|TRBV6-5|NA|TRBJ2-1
CASSYGDSEHNEQFF
TGTGCCAGCAGTTATGGGGACTCAGAACACAATGAGCAGTTCTTC
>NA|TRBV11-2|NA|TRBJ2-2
CASSLEAPGTGELFF
TGTGCCAGCAGCTTAGAGGCGCCCGGAACCGGGGAGCTGTTTTTT
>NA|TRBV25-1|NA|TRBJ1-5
CASSGLSNQPQHF
TGTGCCAGCAGTGGACTTAGCAATCAGCCCCAGCATTTT
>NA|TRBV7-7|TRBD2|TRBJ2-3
CASSNGLASTDTQYF
TGTGCTAGCAGCAATGGACTAGCGAGCACAGATACGCAGTATTTT
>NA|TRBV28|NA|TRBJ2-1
CASRGSRFSYNEQFF
TGTGCCAGCAGGGGAAGTAGATTCTCCTACAATGAGCAGTTCTTC
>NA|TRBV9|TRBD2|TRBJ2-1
CASSVQSGTSGRDEQFF
TGTGCCAGCAGCGTACAATCCGGGACTAGCGGGAGGGATGAGCAGTTCTTC
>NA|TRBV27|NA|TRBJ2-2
CASSLFPEPGELFF
TGTGCCAGCAGTTTATTCCCGGAACCCGGGGAGCTGTTTTTT
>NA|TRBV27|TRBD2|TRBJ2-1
CASSASVAGTYNEQFF
TGTGCCAGCAGTGCCAGCGTAGCGGGAACCTACAATGAGCAGTTCTTC
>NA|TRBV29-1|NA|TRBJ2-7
CSVGDGYEQYF
TGCAGCGTCGGGGACGGATACGAGCAGTACTTC
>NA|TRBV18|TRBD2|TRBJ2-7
CASPRVRLAGNTLPSYEQYF
TGTGCCAGCCCACGTGTCAGACTAGCGGGAAACACACTCCCGTCCTACGAGCAGTACTTC
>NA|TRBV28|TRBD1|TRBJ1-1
CASSQVRGAEAFF
TGTGCCAGCAGCCAAGTCAGGGGGGCTGAAGCTTTCTTT
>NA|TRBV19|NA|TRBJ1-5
CASSPGEGYSNQPQHF
TGTGCCAGTAGTCCCGGGGAGGGCTATAGCAATCAGCCCCAGCATTTT
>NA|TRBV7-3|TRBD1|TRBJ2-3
CASSADRGDTQYF
TGTGCCAGCAGCGCGGACAGGGGTGATACGCAGTATTTT
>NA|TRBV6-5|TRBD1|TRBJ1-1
CASSSWVDREAFF
TGTGCCAGCAGCTCCTGGGTGGACAGGGAAGCTTTCTTT
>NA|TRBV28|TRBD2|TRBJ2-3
CASSSPSGLAGSGTQYF
TGTGCCAGCAGTTCACCCTCGGGACTAGCGGGAAGCGGGACGCAGTATTTT
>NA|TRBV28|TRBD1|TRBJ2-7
CASSYGRQGAGEQYF
TGTGCCAGCAGTTACGGCCGACAGGGAGCAGGCGAGCAGTACTTC
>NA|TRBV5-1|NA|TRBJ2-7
CASSWGSKTYEQYF
TGCGCCAGCAGCTGGGGCAGTAAGACCTACGAGCAGTACTTC